This is a list of T cell receptor beta chains from one sample in a study of cytomegalovirus exposure and HLA in healthy donors. The method was immunoSEQ multiplex PCR; TCRdb's version includes in-frame clones alone and lacks a portion of them. The table lists approximately 280,000 clones, roughly 88% of them singletons. The material sequenced was PBMCs. The receptors here all came from a man aged 35-49 years in good health and CMV-seropositive. The CDR3 runs from the conserved cysteine through the conserved F or W. Fields, in order: D gene, clone size, J gene, V gene, CDR3 DNA, CDR3 protein. D genes are given only for firm matches. Clone size is not always given. Where it is, it says once, few, many or a class for expanded clones.

TRBD1 NA TRBJ2-7 TRBV2 TGTGCCAGCGGACGGGACAGCGTCGGGGAGCAGTACTTC CASGRDSVGEQYF
TRBD1 few TRBJ2-7 TRBV9 TGTGCCAGCAGCGCCCGGGACAGCTCCTACGAGCAGTACTTC CASSARDSSYEQYF
NA NA TRBJ2-3 TRBV2 TGTGCCAGCAGTCCCCTCGGGGATACGCAGTATTTT CASSPLGDTQYF
NA few TRBJ1-5 TRBV9 TGTGCCAGCGCTGCCGGGGACAATCAGCCCCAGCATTTT CASAAGDNQPQHF
NA NA TRBJ1-4 TRBV28 TGTGCCAGCAGTTTAGACCCGGGCCGGGGAAAACTGTTTTTT CASSLDPGRGKLFF
NA NA TRBJ2-1 TRBV15 TGTGCCACCCGAAGGCGCGGTAGCTCCTACAATGAGCAGTTCTTC CATRRRGSSYNEQFF
NA NA TRBJ2-7 TRBV5-1 TGCGCCAGCAGCCCAGGACAGTCCTACGAGCAGTACTTC CASSPGQSYEQYF
NA NA TRBJ2-7 TRBV7-9 TGTGCCAGCAGACCGACAGCGTTGGCCCTCGGTGAGCAGTACTTC CASRPTALALGEQYF
TRBD2 NA TRBJ2-5 TRBV7-6 TGTGCCAGCAGCTTAGTAGCAGGGAGGGGATCGGGGACCCAGTACTTC CASSLVAGRGSGTQYF
NA NA TRBJ2-1 TRBV28 TGTGCCAGCAGTTTAGGATACCCAGGGATCGGTACTACTACTCACAATGAGCAGTTCTTC CASSLGYPGIGTTTHNEQFF
NA NA TRBJ2-3 TRBV15 TGTGCCACCAGCAGAGCTAGCACAGATACGCAGTATTTT CATSRASTDTQYF
NA NA TRBJ2-3 TRBV15 TGTGCCACGTCCGGGACAGATACGCAGTATTTT CATSGTDTQYF
TRBD1 NA TRBJ2-5 TRBV2 TGTGCCAGCAGATCGGACAGGGGTACCCAGTACTTC CASRSDRGTQYF
NA NA TRBJ1-4 TRBV6-1 TGTGCCAGCAGTGAAAGTCAGGGTTGGGATGAAAAACTGTTTTTT CASSESQGWDEKLFF
TRBD1 once TRBJ1-1 TRBV4-2 TGTGCCAGCAGCCAGTGCCCGGGACAGCCCCTTGAAGCTTTCTTT CASSQCPGQPLEAFF
NA NA TRBJ1-6 TRBV6-6 TGTGCCAGCACCCTAGGAGGTTCCAATTCACCCCTCCACTTT CASTLGGSNSPLHF
TRBD1 once TRBJ2-1 TRBV23-1 TGCGCCAGCAGTCGGAACAGGGGGCATATTGTTAATGAGCAGTTCTTC CASSRNRGHIVNEQFF
NA NA TRBJ2-2 TRBV9 TGTGCCAGCTCCCTGGGCCGGGGTCCCGGGGAGCTGTTTTTT CASSLGRGPGELFF
TRBD1 NA TRBJ2-7 TRBV19 TGTGCCAGTTCCGACAGGGGGAAAGGCTACGAGCAGTACTTC CASSDRGKGYEQYF
NA NA TRBJ2-5 TRBV4-1 TGCGCCAGCAGCCAAGATTGGCAGCAAGAGACCCAGTACTTC CASSQDWQQETQYF
NA once TRBJ2-3 TRBV4-1 TGCGCCAGCAGCCTTACCGGGAGTAGCGCAGATACGCAGTATTTT CASSLTGSSADTQYF
NA NA TRBJ1-1 TRBV5-4 TGTGCCAGCAGCTCGAGAGGTTCCGGAATCATGAACACTGAAGCTTTCTTT CASSSRGSGIMNTEAFF
TRBD1 NA TRBJ1-4 TRBV6-5 TGTGCCAGCACCCGAGGGACAGGGGGAAATGAAAAACTGTTTTTT CASTRGTGGNEKLFF
TRBD1 NA TRBJ2-1 TRBV10-3 TGTGCCATCAGTCTGGACAGGGACAATGAGCAGTTCTTC CAISLDRDNEQFF
NA NA TRBJ1-5 TRBV6-6 TGTGCCAGCAGGAGCCTAGAGGGAGATCAGCCCCAGCATTTT CASRSLEGDQPQHF
TRBD1 NA TRBJ2-7 TRBV6-9 TGTGCCAGCGGCAACAGGGGGCCGACCTACGAGCAGTACTTC CASGNRGPTYEQYF
TRBD2 NA TRBJ2-1 TRBV4-2 TGTGCCAGCAGCCCCCCTAGCGGGAGGGCCTACAATGAGCAGTTCTTC CASSPPSGRAYNEQFF
NA NA TRBJ1-2 TRBV7-9 TGTGCCAGCAGCTTAGGGAGTTCTCACTATGGCTACACCTTC CASSLGSSHYGYTF
NA NA TRBJ1-5 TRBV19 TGTGCCAGTAGTATAGTAGAGGGCGCGAGCAATCAGCCCCAGCATTTT CASSIVEGASNQPQHF
NA once TRBJ1-5 TRBV2 TGTGCCAGCAGGGAGGACGGGTATAGCAATCAGCCCCAGCATTTT CASREDGYSNQPQHF
TRBD2 NA TRBJ2-5 TRBV5-1 TGCGCCAGCAGCTCCCCGGTAGCGGGAGGGAGGGAGACCCAGTACTTC CASSSPVAGGRETQYF
NA NA TRBJ1-4 TRBV5-1 TGCGCCAGCAGGGAACAGGGTGGCACTAATGAAAAACTGTTTTTT CASREQGGTNEKLFF
TRBD1 once TRBJ2-1 TRBV5-4 TGTGCCAGCAGCCAGACAGGGTTATTCAGTGAGCAGTTCTTC CASSQTGLFSEQFF
TRBD2 NA TRBJ2-3 TRBV5-6 TGTGCCAGCAGCTTGCTGGTGGCGGGAGCGGTGGATACGCAGTATTTT CASSLLVAGAVDTQYF
NA once TRBJ1-5 TRBV4-1 TGCGCCAGCAGCCAAACGGTGAATCCAGGCGATCAGCCCCAGCATTTT CASSQTVNPGDQPQHF
NA NA TRBJ2-5 TRBV6-1 TGTGCCAGCAGTGAAGGGGCAGGGGCGTATTTGTACCAAGAGACCCAGTACTTC CASSEGAGAYLYQETQYF
TRBD2 NA TRBJ2-7 TRBV15 TGTGCCACCAGCAGAGACCGGGCGGGAGGGGCCTACGAGCAGTACTTC CATSRDRAGGAYEQYF
TRBD2 NA TRBJ2-5 TRBV7-2 TGTGCCAGCAGCTTAGTCCAGCGGGAGGGGGTAGAGACCCAGTACTTC CASSLVQREGVETQYF
NA once TRBJ1-1 TRBV7-9 TGTGCCAGCAGTTCGACCAGGGCCATGACTGAAGCTTTCTTT CASSSTRAMTEAFF
NA once TRBJ2-7 TRBV27 TGTGCCAGCAGTTTAATCGCCATGACTGACGAGCAGTACTTC CASSLIAMTDEQYF
TRBD2 NA TRBJ2-1 TRBV7-2 TGTGCCAGCAGCTTAGGACTAGCGGGGGGGGGTGAGCAGTTCTTC CASSLGLAGGGEQFF
TRBD2 NA TRBJ2-2 TRBV19 TGTGCCAGTAGTATTGCCCCGGGGGGAGGGGAGCTGTTTTTT CASSIAPGGGELFF
NA NA TRBJ1-5 TRBV7-8 TGTGCCAGCAGCTTAGTACTGGGGGCGATCAATCAGCCCCAGCATTTT CASSLVLGAINQPQHF
TRBD2 NA TRBJ2-7 TRBV27 TGTGCCAGCACCCCACCGACTAGCGGGAGCTGTTACGAGCAGTACTTC CASTPPTSGSCYEQYF
TRBD1 NA TRBJ1-1 TRBV23-1 TGCGCCAGCAGTCACCTAAGGGACAGGGGGCGTTGGACTGAAGCTTTCTTT CASSHLRDRGRWTEAFF
NA NA TRBJ2-1 TRBV11-2 TGTGCCAGCAGCTACACGGGTCCGCCTTACAATGAGCAGTTCTTC CASSYTGPPYNEQFF
NA NA TRBJ2-3 TRBV20-1 TGCAGTGCTATTAGTCGGGATACGCAGTATTTT CSAISRDTQYF
NA NA TRBJ1-1 TRBV13 TGTGCCAGCAGCCCCCCCGCAGGGGCGAACACTGAAGCTTTCTTT CASSPPAGANTEAFF
NA NA TRBJ1-2 TRBV2 TGTGCCAGCAGTGAAGACAGGGAGGGCGATGGCTACACCTTC CASSEDREGDGYTF
NA NA TRBJ1-1 TRBV6-5 TGTGCCAGCAGTTACTCGAAAATAGTGAACACTGAAGCTTTCTTT CASSYSKIVNTEAFF
TRBD2 NA TRBJ2-5 TRBV18 TGTGCCAGCTCACCATCGGGACTAGCGGGAGAGACCCAGTACTTC CASSPSGLAGETQYF
NA NA TRBJ2-5 TRBV7-9 TGTGCCAGCAGCACCGACATCAGCTGGGAGACCCAGTACTTC CASSTDISWETQYF